The 13 T cell receptor beta chains below all came from one sample that was sequenced in a study of regulatory T cells in long-lasting Graves disease. Time point of the sample: persistent/refractory GD, antithyroid drugs over 5 years with positive TRAb. Preparation of the TCR library used RNA extracted from PBMCs. Relying on iRepertoire HTBI primers and Arm-PCR of CDR3 regions, the team built TCR beta libraries. Via MiXCR, TCRdb re-called the multiplex PCR reads, giving one row per CDR3 protein. The sample has about 400,000 distinct CDR3 sequences; less than 25% are singletons. Sequenced material: peripheral blood mononuclear cells (PBMCs), taken when the disease was refractory, from a patient treated with antithyroid drugs. These receptors all stem from a female donor with Graves disease.

With regard to this clonotype: The junction does not match germline at one end; this may be a read error. The CDR3 is CASSLVGSGAEAFF. The CDR3 DNA sequence: TGTGCCAGCAGCTTGGTGGGATCGGGCGCTGAAGCTTTCTTT. The V call is TRBV5-1, the J call TRBJ1-1; D gene ambiguous. Germline assignment: CDR1 SGHRS and CDR2 YFSETQ. This CDR3 contains 14 residues.

This clonotype appeared a few times. V is TRBV4-1 and J is TRBJ1-1; D uncertain. V was trimmed by 3 bases and J by 5 bases, leaving 10 bases between them. The germline CDR1 and CDR2 sequences are MGHRA and YSYEKL. The CDR3 has 13 amino acids. The CDR3 coding sequence is TGCGCCAGCAGCCAGGAACGAGGTACTGAAGCTTTCTTT. Translation gives CASSQERGTEAFF.

Regarding this clonotype: A read error is possible here, since a much larger clone lies one base away. The CDR3 carries no conserved terminal phenylalanine or tryptophan, so it likely arises from a read error. The rearrangement joins TRBV7-2 to TRBJ2-7; 8 nucleotides match TRBD1. The CDR3 is made up of 15 amino acids. The junction had 12 bases not matched to a gene; V was cut back by 5 bases and J by 6 bases. In germline, CDR1 is SGHTA, CDR2 FQGNSA. In DNA, the CDR3 is TGTGCCAGCAGCCCGGGACAGGCCTCAGTTTCCGAGCAGTACCTC. Amino acids: CASSPGQASVSEQYL.

This clonotype was detected ten times or more. The chain recombines TRBV11-2 with TRBJ1-1, with D uncertain. CDR1 and CDR2 (germline): SGHAT, FQNNGV. The CDR3 consists of 12 residues. Deletions cut 8 bases from V and 0 bases from J, with 7 bases between. The CDR3 coding sequence is TGTGCCAGCCGAAAGGTGAACACTGAAGCTTTCTTT. As protein: CASRKVNTEAFF.

This clonotype has at least ten counts. The V gene is TRBV5-1, the J gene TRBJ1-1; D call uncertain. The CDR3 contains 13 residues. Deletions cut 4 bases from V and 7 bases from J, with 14 bases between. Germline assignment: CDR1 SGHRS and CDR2 YFSETQ. CDR3 DNA sequence: TGCGCCAGCAGCCCATACGTCGGGGTTGAAGCTTTCTTT. Amino acids: CASSPYVGVEAFF.

The V and J genes are TRBV29-1 and TRBJ1-2; 7 nucleotides align to TRBD1. The CDR3 has 13 amino acids. Germline assignment: CDR1 SQVTM and CDR2 ANQGSEA. V shed 3 bases and J 7 bases; nucleotides not matched to a gene: 8. As DNA, the CDR3 is TGCAGCGTTGACGAGGGGGCCCTAGCTGGCTACACCTTC. Translating it yields CSVDEGALAGYTF.

The chain is built from TRBV28 and TRBJ1-1; TRBD1 matches at 8 bases. The V gene's germline CDR1 is MDHEN and CDR2 SYDVKM. The V gene end was trimmed by 6 bases and the J gene end by 6 bases; junction bases not matched to a gene: 9. This CDR3 has 14 residues. The CDR3, as DNA: TGTGCCAGCAGCCCCCTCCTGACAGGGGCTGAAGCTTTCTTT. This translates into CASSPLLTGAEAFF. Based on the CDR3 plus reference TRBV28 and TRBJ1-1, the full variable domain is DVKVTQSSRYLVKRTGEKVFLECVQDMDHENMFWYRQDPGLGLRLIYFSYDVKMKEKGDIPEGYSVSREKKERFSLILESASTNQTSMYLCASSPLLTGAEAFFGQGTRLTVV.

In this sample, this clonotype turned up many times. The chain couples TRBV20-1 to TRBJ2-7; 9 positions agree with TRBD1. Germline loops: CDR1 DFQATT, CDR2 SNEGSKA (reference sequence). The CDR3 is 16 residues long. After removal of 1 base from V and 1 base from J, the junction contained 8 bases not matched to a gene. CDR3 loop: CSARALRDRVSYEQYF. The CDR3, as DNA: TGCAGTGCTAGAGCTCTCCGGGACAGGGTGTCCTACGAGCAGTACTTC.

Points on this clonotype: This could be a read error, since a much larger clone is one nucleotide away. V is TRBV7-9 and J is TRBJ1-4; TRBD1 might be the D (5 bases). Germline V gives CDR1 SEHNR, CDR2 FQNEAQ (reference sequence). The CDR3 covers 12 residues. V was cut by 4 bases and J by 7 bases, with 7 bases left in between. CDR3 DNA: TGTGCCAGCAGCTCGGGGCCTGAAAAACTGTTTTTT. This codes for CASSSGPEKLFF.

Many counts were recorded for this clonotype. This chain joins TRBV29-1 and TRBJ1-1; 8 bases fit TRBD1. Germline V gives CDR1 SQVTM, CDR2 ANQGSEA. The V gene end was trimmed by 1 base and the J gene end by 7 bases; junction bases not matched to a gene: 11. The CDR3 has 15 residues. The CDR3: CSVEGHQGAYGEAFF. The CDR3 nucleotides read TGCAGCGTTGAAGGTCACCAGGGGGCATATGGTGAAGCTTTCTTT.

This clonotype came up a few times. V gene TRBV11-2 combines with J gene TRBJ1-1, with a tentative D call TRBD1 (5 bases). Germline CDR1 is SGHAT and CDR2 is FQNNGV. This CDR3 has 14 amino acids. Trimming stripped 5 bases from V and 1 base from J, with 11 bases between. The CDR3 sequence is CASSQGVGNTEAFF. The CDR3, as DNA: TGTGCCAGCAGCCAAGGGGTCGGGAACACTGAAGCTTTCTTT.

The CDR3: CASSWTGGSTDTQYF. CDR3 DNA: TGTGCCAGCAGCTGGACAGGGGGTAGCACAGATACGCAGTATTTT. This rearrangement joins TRBV7-2 to TRBJ2-3, with 10 positions matching TRBD1. The germline V gene has CDR1 SGHTA and CDR2 FQGNSA. V shed 4 bases and J 0 bases; nucleotides not matched to a gene: 1. The CDR3 extends over 15 amino acids.

The rearrangement links TRBV9 to TRBJ1-4; D is unresolved. This CDR3 has 16 residues. CDR1 and CDR2 from the germline V gene are SGDLS and YYNGEE. V lost 0 bases, J lost 5 bases, and 14 bases lay in between. CDR3: CASSVAGGLSNEKLFF. The CDR3 nucleotides are TGTGCCAGCAGCGTAGCCGGTGGATTATCCAATGAAAAACTGTTTTTT.